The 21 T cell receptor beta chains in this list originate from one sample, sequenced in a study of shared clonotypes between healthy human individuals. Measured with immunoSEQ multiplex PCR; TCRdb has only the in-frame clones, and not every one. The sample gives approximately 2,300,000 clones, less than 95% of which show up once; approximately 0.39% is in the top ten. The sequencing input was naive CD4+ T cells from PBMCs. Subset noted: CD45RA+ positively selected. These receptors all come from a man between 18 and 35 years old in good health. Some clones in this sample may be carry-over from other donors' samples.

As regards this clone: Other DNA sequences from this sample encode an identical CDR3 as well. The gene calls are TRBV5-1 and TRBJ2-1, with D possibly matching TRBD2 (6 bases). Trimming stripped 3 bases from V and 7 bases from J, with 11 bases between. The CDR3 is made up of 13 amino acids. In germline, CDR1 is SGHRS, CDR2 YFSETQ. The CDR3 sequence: CASSSGTYNEQFF. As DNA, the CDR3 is TGCGCCAGCAGCTCTGGGACTTATAATGAGCAGTTCTTC. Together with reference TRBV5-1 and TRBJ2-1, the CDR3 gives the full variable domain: KAGVTQTPRYLIKTRGQQVTLSCSPISGHRSVSWYQQTPGQGLQFLFEYFSETQRNKGNFPGRFSGRQFSNSRSEMNVSTLELGDSALYLCASSSGTYNEQFFGPGTRLTVL.

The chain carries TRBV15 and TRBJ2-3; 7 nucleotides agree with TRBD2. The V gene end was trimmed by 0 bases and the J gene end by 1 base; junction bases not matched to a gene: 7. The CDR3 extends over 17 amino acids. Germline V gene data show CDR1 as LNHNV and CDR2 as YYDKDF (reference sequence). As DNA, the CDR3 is TGTGCCACCAGCAGAGATCTAGCGGAGGCGGGCACAGATACGCAGTATTTT. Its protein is CATSRDLAEAGTDTQYF.

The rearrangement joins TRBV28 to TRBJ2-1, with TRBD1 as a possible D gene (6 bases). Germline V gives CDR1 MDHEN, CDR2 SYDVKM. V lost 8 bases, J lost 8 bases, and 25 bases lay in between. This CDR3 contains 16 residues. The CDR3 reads CASPSGATGLVDEQFF. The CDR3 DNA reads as TGTGCCAGCCCCTCCGGCGCGACAGGTCTGGTCGATGAGCAGTTCTTC.

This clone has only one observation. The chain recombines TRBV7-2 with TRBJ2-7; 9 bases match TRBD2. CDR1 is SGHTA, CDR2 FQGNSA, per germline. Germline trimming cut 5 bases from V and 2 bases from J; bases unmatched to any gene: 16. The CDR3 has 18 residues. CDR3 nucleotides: TGTGCCAGCAGCGGGGCGTATTCGGTGGCTAGCGGGACCTACGAGCAGTACTTC. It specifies CASSGAYSVASGTYEQYF.

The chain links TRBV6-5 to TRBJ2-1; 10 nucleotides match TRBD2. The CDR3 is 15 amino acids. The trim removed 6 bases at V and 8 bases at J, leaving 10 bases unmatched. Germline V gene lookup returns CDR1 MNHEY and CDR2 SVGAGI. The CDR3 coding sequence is TGTGCCAGCAGGGATAGCGGGAGGCTCGGGGATGAGCAGTTCTTC. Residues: CASRDSGRLGDEQFF.

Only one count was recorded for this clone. The CDR3 spells CASTKRTGHEQYF. As DNA, the CDR3 is TGTGCCAGCACCAAACGGACAGGGCACGAGCAGTACTTC. The chain combines TRBV6-5 with TRBJ2-7; 8 nucleotides agree with TRBD1. Germline V gene sequence: CDR1 MNHEY, CDR2 SVGAGI. J was trimmed by 5 bases and V by 7 bases; bases with no gene match: 7. CDR3 size: 13 residues.

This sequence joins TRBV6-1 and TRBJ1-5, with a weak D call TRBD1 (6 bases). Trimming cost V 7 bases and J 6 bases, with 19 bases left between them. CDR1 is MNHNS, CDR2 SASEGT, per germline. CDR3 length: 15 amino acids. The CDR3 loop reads CASTNTGYLSQPQHF. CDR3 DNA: TGTGCCAGCACCAACACAGGGTACCTTAGTCAGCCCCAGCATTTT.

DNA of the CDR3: TGCGCCAGCAGTTCCTCGGACAGTAACTCTGGAAACACCATATATTTT. This translates into CASSSSDSNSGNTIYF. This chain connects TRBV5-1 to TRBJ1-3, with a tentative D call TRBD1 (6 bases). This CDR3 comprises 16 residues. V shed 5 bases and J shed 0 bases, with 15 bases lying between them. Germline loops: CDR1 SGHRS, CDR2 YFSETQ. The full variable domain, in which reference TRBV5-1 and TRBJ1-3 provide the parts outside the CDR3, is KAGVTQTPRYLIKTRGQQVTLSCSPISGHRSVSWYQQTPGQGLQFLFEYFSETQRNKGNFPGRFSGRQFSNSRSEMNVSTLELGDSALYLCASSSSDSNSGNTIYFGEGSWLTVV.

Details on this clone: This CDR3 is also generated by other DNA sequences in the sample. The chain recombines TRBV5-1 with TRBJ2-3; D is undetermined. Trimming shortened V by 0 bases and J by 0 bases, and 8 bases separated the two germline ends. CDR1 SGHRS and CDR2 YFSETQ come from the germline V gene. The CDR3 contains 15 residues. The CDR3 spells CASSLVAGSTDTQYF. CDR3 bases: TGCGCCAGCAGCTTGGTGGCAGGTAGCACAGATACGCAGTATTTT. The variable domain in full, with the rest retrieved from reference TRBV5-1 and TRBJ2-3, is KAGVTQTPRYLIKTRGQQVTLSCSPISGHRSVSWYQQTPGQGLQFLFEYFSETQRNKGNFPGRFSGRQFSNSRSEMNVSTLELGDSALYLCASSLVAGSTDTQYFGPGTRLTVL.

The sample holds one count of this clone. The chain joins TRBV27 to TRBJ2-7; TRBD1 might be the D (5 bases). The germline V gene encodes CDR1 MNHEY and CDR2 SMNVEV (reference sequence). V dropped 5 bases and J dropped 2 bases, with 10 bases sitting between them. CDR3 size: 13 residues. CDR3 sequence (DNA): TGTGCCAGCAGTCCTAGACAGACCTACGAGCAGTACTTC. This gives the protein CASSPRQTYEQYF.

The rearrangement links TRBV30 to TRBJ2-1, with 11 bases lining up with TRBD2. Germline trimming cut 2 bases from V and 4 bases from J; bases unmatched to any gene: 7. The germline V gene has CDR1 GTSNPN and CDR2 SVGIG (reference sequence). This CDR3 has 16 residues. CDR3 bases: TGTGCCTGGAGTCCGAGGACTAGCGGGTATTACAATGAGCAGTTCTTC. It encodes CAWSPRTSGYYNEQFF.

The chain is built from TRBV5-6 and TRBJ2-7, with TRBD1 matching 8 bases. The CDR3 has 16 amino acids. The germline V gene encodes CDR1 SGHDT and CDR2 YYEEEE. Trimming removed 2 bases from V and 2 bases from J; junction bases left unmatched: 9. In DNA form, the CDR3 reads TGTGCCAGCAGCTTACCAGGGGGCAGGGTACCCTACGAGCAGTACTTC. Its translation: CASSLPGGRVPYEQYF.

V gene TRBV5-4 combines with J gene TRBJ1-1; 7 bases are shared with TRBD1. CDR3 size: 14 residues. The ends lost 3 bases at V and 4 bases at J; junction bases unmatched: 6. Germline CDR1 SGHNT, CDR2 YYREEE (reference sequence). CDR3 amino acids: CASSYTGDITEAFF. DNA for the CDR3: TGTGCCAGCAGCTACACAGGGGATATCACTGAAGCTTTCTTT.

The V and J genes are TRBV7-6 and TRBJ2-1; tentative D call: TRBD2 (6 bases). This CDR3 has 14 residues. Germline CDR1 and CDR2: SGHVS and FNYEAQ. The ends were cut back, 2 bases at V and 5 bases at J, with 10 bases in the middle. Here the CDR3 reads CASSLLAEDNEQFF. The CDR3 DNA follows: TGTGCCAGCAGCTTATTAGCGGAGGACAATGAGCAGTTCTTC.

The CDR3: CASSSDRRYSNQPQHF. The CDR3 DNA follows: TGTGCCAGCAGTTCCGACAGGCGATATAGCAATCAGCCCCAGCATTTT. V gene TRBV6-6 combines with J gene TRBJ1-5, with TRBD1 as a possible D gene (6 bases). CDR1 and CDR2 (germline): MNHNY, SVGAGI (reference sequence). The V end was cut by 4 bases, the J end by 0 bases, with 13 bases between. The CDR3 spans 16 residues.

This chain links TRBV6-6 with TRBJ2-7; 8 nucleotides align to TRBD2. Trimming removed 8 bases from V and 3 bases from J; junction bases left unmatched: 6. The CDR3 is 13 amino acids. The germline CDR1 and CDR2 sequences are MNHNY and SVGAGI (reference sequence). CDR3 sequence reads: CASGSSGGYEQYF. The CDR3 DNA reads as TGTGCCAGCGGTTCGAGCGGGGGCTACGAGCAGTACTTC.

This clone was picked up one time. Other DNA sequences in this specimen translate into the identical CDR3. As DNA, the CDR3 is TGTGCCAGCAGCTTAACCAGAGAAGAGACCCAGTACTTC. Its translation: CASSLTREETQYF. J is TRBJ2-5 and V is TRBV7-2; D not resolved. CDR1 is SGHTA and CDR2 is FQGNSA in the germline V gene. The V and J ends lost 2 bases and 3 bases respectively, with 7 bases between them. CDR3 length equals 13 residues.

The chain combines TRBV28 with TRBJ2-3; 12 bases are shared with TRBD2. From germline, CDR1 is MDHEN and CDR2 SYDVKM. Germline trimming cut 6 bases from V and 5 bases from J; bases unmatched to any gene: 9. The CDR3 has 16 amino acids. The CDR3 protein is CASSSSGRAQVDTQYF. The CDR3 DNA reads TGTGCCAGCAGCTCTAGCGGGAGGGCCCAGGTAGATACGCAGTATTTT.

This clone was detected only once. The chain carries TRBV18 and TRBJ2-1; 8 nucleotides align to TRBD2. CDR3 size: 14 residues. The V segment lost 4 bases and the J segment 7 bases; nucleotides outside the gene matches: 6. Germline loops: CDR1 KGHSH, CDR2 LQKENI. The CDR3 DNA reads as TGTGCCAGCTCACTAGCCGGGACTAGAAATGAGCAGTTCTTC. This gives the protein CASSLAGTRNEQFF. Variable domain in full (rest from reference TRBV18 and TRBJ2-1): NAGVMQNPRHLVRRRGQEARLRCSPMKGHSHVYWYRQLPEEGLKFMVYLQKENIIDESGMPKERFSAEFPKEGPSILRIQQVVRGDSAAYFCASSLAGTRNEQFFGPGTRLTVL.

Here the CDR3 reads CASSLRTSGRQETQYF. The CDR3, as DNA: TGTGCCAGCAGTTTACGGACTAGCGGGAGGCAAGAGACCCAGTACTTC. J is TRBJ2-5 and V is TRBV27; 14 bases fit TRBD2. CDR3 length equals 16 residues. Germline V lookup: CDR1 MNHEY, CDR2 SMNVEV (reference sequence). The ends lost 2 bases at V and 2 bases at J; junction bases unmatched: 1.

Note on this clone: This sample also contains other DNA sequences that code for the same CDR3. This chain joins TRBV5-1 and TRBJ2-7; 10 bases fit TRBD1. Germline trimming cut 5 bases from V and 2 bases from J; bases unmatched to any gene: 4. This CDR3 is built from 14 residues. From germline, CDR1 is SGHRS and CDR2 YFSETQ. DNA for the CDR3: TGCGCCAGCAGGCCGGGACAGGGGCCCTACGAGCAGTACTTC. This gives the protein CASRPGQGPYEQYF.